A selection of T cell receptor beta chains follows, all from one sample in a study of regulatory T cells in long-lasting Graves disease. TCRdb redid the calling of the multiplex PCR reads with MiXCR, one entry per CDR3 protein. The sample carries roughly 520,000 distinct CDR3 sequences, around 12% recorded once. A further study also used this sample, focusing on T cells in Graves' hyperthyroidism and ophthalmopathy.

The material sequenced was peripheral blood mononuclear cells (PBMCs), taken at new diagnosis, from a patient treated with antithyroid drugs. The source is a woman aged 25 to 39 with Graves disease. CDR3s include the opening cysteine and the closing phenylalanine or tryptophan. A D gene is named only where the DNA matches it firmly. The listing skips clone size in some rows; elsewhere it reads once, few, many or a size class.

size	V	J	D	CDR3	DNA
-	TRBV7-2	TRBJ2-3	TRBD2	CASGGSIVLTDTQYF	TGTGCCAGCGGCGGGAGTATCGTTTTGACAGATACGCAGTATTTT
-	TRBV9	TRBJ1-4	-	CASSVGLGRGNEKLFF	TGTGCCAGCAGCGTAGGCCTAGGGCGAGGGAATGAAAAACTGTTTTTT
many	TRBV19	TRBJ1-6	-	CATSETWDAWPLHF	TGTGCCACCTCCGAGACATGGGACGCTTGGCCCCTCCACTTT
many	TRBV7-9	TRBJ1-4	TRBD1	CASSSTGEVGKLFF	TGTGCCAGCAGCTCTACAGGGGAAGTTGGTAAACTGTTTTTT
many	TRBV6-2/TRBV6-3	TRBJ1-2	TRBD1	CASTKATGGAGYTF	TGTGCCAGCACCAAAGCAACAGGGGGCGCTGGCTACACCTTC
many	TRBV27	TRBJ1-1	-	CASSPSAPRNTEAFF	TGTGCCAGCAGTCCTTCAGCCCCCAGGAACACTGAAGCTTTCTTT
-	TRBV6-2/TRBV6-3	TRBJ2-1	-	CASKGAGQRYNEQFF	TGTGCCAGCAAGGGGGCGGGACAGCGATACAATGAGCAGTTCTTC
many	TRBV7-6	TRBJ2-1	-	CASSSVVPSDEQFF	TGTGCCAGCAGCTCGGTAGTGCCTAGCGACGAGCAGTTCTTC
many	TRBV20-1	TRBJ2-7	TRBD2	CSAYYNSGSSHEQYF	TGCAGTGCTTACTACAATAGCGGGAGTTCCCACGAGCAGTACTTC
many	TRBV5-1	TRBJ2-3	-	CASSYEGGTDTQYF	TGCGCCAGCAGTTATGAGGGAGGCACAGATACGCAGTATTTT
few	TRBV7-9	TRBJ2-4	-	CASSFIAKNIQYF	TGTGCCAGCAGCTTTATAGCCAAAAACATTCAGTACTTC
many	TRBV13	TRBJ2-3	TRBD1	CASSPNPGQGGDTQYF	TGTGCCAGCAGTCCTAATCCGGGACAGGGAGGCGATACGCAGTATTTT
many	TRBV19	TRBJ2-5	TRBD1	CASSIWWDRDQETQYF	TGTGCCAGTAGTATCTGGTGGGACAGGGATCAAGAGACCCAGTACTTC
many	TRBV6-1	TRBJ2-2	TRBD1	CASRHLRGQGKVRGTGELFF	TGTGCCAGCAGACACCTAAGAGGACAGGGGAAAGTAAGGGGCACCGGGGAGCTGTTTTTT
many	TRBV6-2/TRBV6-3	TRBJ1-1	-	CASSYSDTENTEAFF	TGTGCCAGCAGTTACTCAGACACTGAGAACACTGAAGCTTTCTTT
many	TRBV20-1	TRBJ2-3	-	CSARDSGRVTDTQYF	TGCAGTGCTAGAGATTCTGGACGGGTCACAGATACGCAGTATTTT
many	TRBV12-3/TRBV12-4	TRBJ1-2	TRBD1	CASKTDRENGYTF	TGTGCCAGCAAAACGGACAGGGAGAATGGCTACACCTTC
many	TRBV6-1	TRBJ1-3	-	CASSRAGGSGNTIYF	TGTGCCAGCAGTAGGGCGGGGGGCTCTGGAAACACCATATATTTT
-	TRBV19	TRBJ1-6	TRBD1	CASSLRTGIYSPLHF	TGTGCCAGTAGCCTACGGACAGGGATATATTCACCCCTCCACTTT
many	TRBV28	TRBJ2-1	TRBD1	CASSLGQAPNEQFF	TGTGCCAGCAGTCTGGGACAGGCTCCCAATGAGCAGTTCTTC
few	TRBV6-2/TRBV6-3	TRBJ1-1	-	CASRRDFTANVAFF	TGTGCCAGCAGGAGGGACTTCACCGCAAATGTAGCTTTCTTT
-	TRBV6-1	TRBJ1-6	-	CASSQVPSPLHF	TGTGCCAGCAGCCAGGTCCCTTCACCCCTCCACTTT
many	TRBV2	TRBJ2-4	TRBD2	CASSDTSGVAKNIQYF	TGTGCCAGCAGTGATACTAGCGGGGTAGCCAAAAACATTCAGTACTTC
few	TRBV5-6	TRBJ1-5	TRBD1	CASTQRAGTGNQPQHF	TGTGCCAGCACCCAAAGGGCCGGGACAGGAAATCAGCCCCAGCATTTT
many	TRBV2	TRBJ2-3	-	CASSGAQPFTDTQYF	TGTGCCAGCAGTGGGGCCCAACCCTTCACAGATACGCAGTATTTT
few	TRBV5-1	TRBJ2-1	-	CASSWRDLRDNGQFF	TGCGCCAGCAGCTGGAGGGACCTACGGGACAATGGGCAGTTCTTC
-	TRBV27	TRBJ2-7	-	CANSYSARTYEQYF	TGTGCCAACAGTTACTCTGCCAGAACCTACGAGCAGTACTTC
many	TRBV6-1	TRBJ1-1	-	CASKPLGQIIGNTEAFF	TGTGCCAGCAAACCTTTAGGCCAGATAATCGGGAACACTGAAGCTTTCTTT
many	TRBV27	TRBJ2-7	TRBD2	CASRPGLASSYEQYF	TGTGCCAGCAGACCGGGACTAGCGAGTTCCTACGAGCAGTACTTC
many	TRBV6-1	TRBJ1-4	-	CASTGTVEKLFF	TGTGCCAGCACCGGGACGGTTGAAAAACTGTTTTTT
many	TRBV2	TRBJ2-7	-	CASSEHRESYEQYF	TGTGCCAGCAGTGAGCACAGAGAGTCCTACGAGCAGTACTTC
many	TRBV28	TRBJ1-2	-	CASSLFGPIPNGYTF	TGTGCCAGCAGTTTATTCGGCCCCATTCCTAATGGCTACACCTTC
-	TRBV7-3	TRBJ2-3	TRBD1	CASSSNRGTQYF	TGTGCCAGCAGCTCGAACAGGGGTACGCAGTATTTT
many	TRBV27	TRBJ2-3	TRBD1	CASSTGALNQYF	TGTGCCAGCAGTACAGGGGCCCTAAATCAGTATTTT
-	TRBV15	TRBJ1-1	-	CATSRDLGELSEAFF	TGTGCCACCAGCAGAGATCTTGGGGAGCTCTCTGAAGCTTTCTTT
many	TRBV24-1	TRBJ2-2	TRBD2	CATSDALREGFTGELFF	TGTGCCACCAGTGATGCGCTCCGGGAGGGTTTTACCGGGGAGCTGTTTTTT
-	TRBV4-1	TRBJ1-6	-	CASSQARQGPLHF	TGCGCCAGCAGCCAAGCGCGTCAGGGTCCCCTCCACTTT
few	TRBV19	TRBJ2-1	-	CASSGSDEQFF	TGTGCCAGTAGTGGAAGCGATGAGCAGTTCTTC
many	TRBV2	TRBJ1-4	-	CASGGHSGEKLFF	TGTGCCAGCGGAGGGCATTCGGGTGAAAAACTGTTTTTT
-	TRBV7-2	TRBJ1-2	-	CASLIVGGGGYGYTF	TGTGCCAGCCTTATAGTGGGTGGGGGCGGCTATGGCTACACCTTC
-	TRBV11-2	TRBJ2-6	-	CASSLDKGPALSGANVLTF	TGTGCCAGCAGCTTAGATAAGGGCCCTGCCCTCTCTGGGGCCAACGTCCTGACTTTC
many	TRBV20-1	TRBJ2-2	TRBD2	CSASVHLAGNTGELFF	TGCAGTGCCTCCGTTCATCTAGCGGGGAACACCGGGGAGCTGTTTTTT
many	TRBV6-5	TRBJ1-5	TRBD1	CASSYPGQGLYSNQPQHF	TGTGCCAGCAGTTACCCGGGACAGGGTCTGTATAGCAATCAGCCCCAGCATTTT
many	TRBV2	TRBJ2-1	-	CASRVRDLTYNEQFF	TGTGCCAGCAGAGTCAGGGATTTAACCTACAATGAGCAGTTCTTC
few	TRBV27	TRBJ1-6	TRBD1	CASSLLSPETGNSPLHF	TGTGCCAGCAGTTTATTATCTCCCGAGACAGGGAATTCACCCCTCCACTTT
many	TRBV7-9	TRBJ1-2	-	CASSFPAIHGYTF	TGTGCCAGCAGCTTCCCGGCCATACATGGCTACACCTTC
-	TRBV11-2	TRBJ2-3	-	CASSQGALTQYF	TGCGCCAGCAGCCAAGGCGCGTTGACGCAGTATTTT
-	TRBV18	TRBJ1-2	-	CASSPRAGHGYTF	TGTGCCAGCTCACCCCGTGCAGGGCATGGCTACACCTTC
many	TRBV11-2	TRBJ2-1	TRBD2	CASSTTSGLYNEQFF	TGTGCCAGCAGCACCACTAGCGGGTTGTACAATGAGCAGTTCTTC
-	TRBV30	TRBJ2-7	-	CAWSLTYEQYF	TGTGCCTGGAGTTTGACCTACGAGCAGTACTTC
many	TRBV6-9	TRBJ1-1	-	CASSLIGDTEAFF	TGTGCCAGCAGTTTGATAGGGGACACTGAAGCTTTCTTT
many	TRBV11-2	TRBJ1-6	-	CASSFSGSSYNSPLHF	TGTGCCAGCAGCTTTAGCGGAAGCTCCTATAATTCACCCCTCCACTTT
many	TRBV27	TRBJ2-1	-	CASSLGQVVGEQFF	TGTGCCAGCAGTTTGGGGCAGGTGGTAGGTGAGCAGTTCTTC
-	TRBV18	TRBJ1-5	-	CASSPLGTQTRAQHF	TGTGCCAGCTCACCACTAGGAACACAGACGCGGGCCCAGCATTTT
many	TRBV7-8	TRBJ2-3	TRBD2	CASSPSGSFTDTQYF	TGTGCCAGCAGCCCCAGCGGGAGTTTCACAGATACGCAGTATTTT